What follows describes a single T cell receptor (beta chain). CDR1 and CDR2 (germline): ENHRY, SYGVKD. This CDR3 has 13 amino acids. V was shortened by 7 bases and J by 5 bases, with 14 bases between the two germline ends. Method: immunoSEQ multiplex PCR; TCRdb's copy keeps in-frame clones and lacks some. The sample has 200,000 or so clones, 70% to 85% seen once. The source of the sample is a study of blood T cell repertoires in COVID-19. Overall study context: PBMCs, B-cell-depleted T cells, or T cells were the source of the cDNA or gDNA that made up the material.

The receptor was derived from a human donor with acute or convalescent COVID-19. The donor label of this sample is uncertain. Sequences were obtained from peripheral blood. The chain uses TRBV10-3 and TRBJ2-5, with D possibly matching TRBD2 (6 bases). This CDR3 is CAIKLGGEETQYF. In DNA, the CDR3 is TGTGCCATCAAGTTGGGGGGAGAGGAGACCCAGTACTTC.